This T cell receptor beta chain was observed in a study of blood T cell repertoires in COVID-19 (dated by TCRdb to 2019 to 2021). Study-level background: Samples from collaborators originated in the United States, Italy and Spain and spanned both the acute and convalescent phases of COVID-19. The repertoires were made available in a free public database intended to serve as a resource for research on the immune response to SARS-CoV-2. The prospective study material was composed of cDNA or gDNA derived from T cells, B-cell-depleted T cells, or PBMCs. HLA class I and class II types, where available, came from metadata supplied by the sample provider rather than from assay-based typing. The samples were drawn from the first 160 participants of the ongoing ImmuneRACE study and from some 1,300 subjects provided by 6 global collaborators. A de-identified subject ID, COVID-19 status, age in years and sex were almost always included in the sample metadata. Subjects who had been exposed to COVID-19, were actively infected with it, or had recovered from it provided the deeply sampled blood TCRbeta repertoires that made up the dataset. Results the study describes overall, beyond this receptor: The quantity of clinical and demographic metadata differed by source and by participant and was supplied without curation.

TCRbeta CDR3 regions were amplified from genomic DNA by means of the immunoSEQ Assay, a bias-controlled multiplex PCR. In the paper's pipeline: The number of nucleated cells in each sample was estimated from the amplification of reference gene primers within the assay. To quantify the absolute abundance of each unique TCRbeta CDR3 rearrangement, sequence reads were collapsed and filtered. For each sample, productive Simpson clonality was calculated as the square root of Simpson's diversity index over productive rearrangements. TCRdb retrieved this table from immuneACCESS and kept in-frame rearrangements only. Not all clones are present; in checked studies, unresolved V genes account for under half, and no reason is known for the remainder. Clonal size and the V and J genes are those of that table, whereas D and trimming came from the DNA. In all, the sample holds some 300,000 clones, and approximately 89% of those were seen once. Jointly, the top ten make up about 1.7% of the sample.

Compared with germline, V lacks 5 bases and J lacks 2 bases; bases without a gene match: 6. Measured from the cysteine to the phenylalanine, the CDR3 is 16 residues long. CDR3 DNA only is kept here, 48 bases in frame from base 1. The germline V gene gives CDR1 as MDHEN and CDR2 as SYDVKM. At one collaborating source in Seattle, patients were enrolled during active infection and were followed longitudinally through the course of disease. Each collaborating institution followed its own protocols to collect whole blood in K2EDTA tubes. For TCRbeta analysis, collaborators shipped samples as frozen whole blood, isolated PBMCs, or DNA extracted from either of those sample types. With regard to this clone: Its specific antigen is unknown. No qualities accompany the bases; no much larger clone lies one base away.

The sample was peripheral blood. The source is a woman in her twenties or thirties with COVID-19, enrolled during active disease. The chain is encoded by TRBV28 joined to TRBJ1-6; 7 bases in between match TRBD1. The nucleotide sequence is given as TGTGCCAGCAGTACCCCCGGGACAGCCTATAATTCACCCCTCCACTTT. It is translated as CASSTPGTAYNSPLHF.